The clone carrying this T cell receptor beta chain was picked up many times. Each CDR3 protein is one row after TCRdb ran MiXCR on the 5' RACE reads. The repertoire has about 130,000 distinct CDR3 sequences, under 8% of them found once; the top ten carry nearly 2.5%. The sample originates from a study of T cells after yellow fever vaccination. V lost 2 bases, J lost 8 bases, and 6 bases stayed unmatched. This CDR3 has 15 amino acids. The germline gives CDR1 MGHRA, CDR2 YSYEKL. The clonotype comes from a man aged 18 to 29 who received the YFV17D yellow fever vaccine. The sequencing here drew on CD4+ T cells sorted from PBMCs, taken more than 8 days after the first yellow fever vaccination. V and J are TRBV4-1 and TRBJ2-1; 10 positions match TRBD1. CDR3 region: CASSQPRQGADEQFF. For the CDR3, the DNA is TGCGCCAGCAGCCAACCGCGACAGGGGGCCGATGAGCAGTTCTTC.